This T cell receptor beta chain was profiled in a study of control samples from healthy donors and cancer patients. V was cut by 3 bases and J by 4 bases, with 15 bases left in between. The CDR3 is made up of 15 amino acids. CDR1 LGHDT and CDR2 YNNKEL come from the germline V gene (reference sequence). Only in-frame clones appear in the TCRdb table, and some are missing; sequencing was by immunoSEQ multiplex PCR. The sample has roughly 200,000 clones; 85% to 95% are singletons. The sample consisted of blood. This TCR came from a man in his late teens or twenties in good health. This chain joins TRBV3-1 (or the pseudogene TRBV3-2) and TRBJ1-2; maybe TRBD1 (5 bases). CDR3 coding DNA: TGTGCCAGCAGCCAGTTAGACAGAGAGTCCTATGGCTACACCTTC. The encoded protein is CASSQLDRESYGYTF.